The 10 T cell receptor beta chains below all came from one sample that was sequenced in a study of memory CD4+ T cells and cytomegalovirus serostatus. Libraries were prepared by immunoSEQ multiplex PCR; TCRdb keeps only in-frame clonotypes and omits some of them. The sample yields more than 35,000 clones, roughly 80% seen once. Single viable CD3+CD4+CD8-CD45RO+ cells were sorted as the memory CD4+ T cells. The sample taken for sequencing was memory CD4+ T cells from blood. Receptor source: an adult in good health and CMV-seronegative.

The rearrangement links TRBV7-9 to TRBJ2-5, with D unclear. This CDR3 comprises 14 residues. Germline V gene lookup returns CDR1 SEHNR and CDR2 FQNEAQ (reference sequence). The V gene lost 0 bases and the J gene lost 1 base, with 6 bases spanning the gap. The DNA for the CDR3 is TGTGCCAGCAGCTTAGCTGCTTCCCAAGAGACCCAGTACTTC. Encoded protein: CASSLAASQETQYF.

The chain has TRBV18 and TRBJ1-1; D perhaps matches TRBD1 (6 bases). Trimming removed 5 bases at V and 1 base at J, with 8 bases between. This CDR3 is built from 13 residues. CDR1 is KGHSH and CDR2 is LQKENI in the germline V gene. For the CDR3, the DNA is TGTGCCAGCTCATCCAGGGGGAACACTGAAGCTTTCTTT. Translation gives CASSSRGNTEAFF. The full variable domain, its missing parts supplied by reference TRBV18 and TRBJ1-1, is NAGVMQNPRHLVRRRGQEARLRCSPMKGHSHVYWYRQLPEEGLKFMVYLQKENIIDESGMPKERFSAEFPKEGPSILRIQQVVRGDSAAYFCASSSRGNTEAFFGQGTRLTVV.

This chain joins TRBV30 and TRBJ1-5; TRBD1 matches 7 bases. After removal of 2 bases from V and 6 bases from J, the junction contained 7 bases not matched to a gene. Germline CDR1 GTSNPN, CDR2 SVGIG (reference sequence). The CDR3 loop spans 14 amino acids. The DNA for the CDR3 is TGTGCCTGGAGTTCAGACAGGGCCAGTCAGCCCCAGCATTTT. This gives the protein CAWSSDRASQPQHF.

This clone was seen a handful of times. The rearrangement uses TRBV11-2 and TRBJ1-1, with TRBD1 as a possible D gene (6 bases). The V and J ends lost 3 bases and 1 base respectively, with 9 bases between them. Looked up from germline, CDR1 is SGHAT and CDR2 is FQNNGV. This CDR3 is built from 14 residues. CDR3 in DNA: TGTGCCAGCAGCTTGGACAGATGGAACACTGAAGCTTTCTTT. Translation: CASSLDRWNTEAFF. Full variable domain (missing parts from reference TRBV11-2 and TRBJ1-1): EAGVAQSPRYKIIEKRQSVAFWCNPISGHATLYWYQQILGQGPKLLIQFQNNGVVDDSQLPKDRFSAERLKGVDSTLKIQPAKLEDSAVYLCASSLDRWNTEAFFGQGTRLTVV.

The chain carries TRBV5-1 and TRBJ1-2; weak D call: TRBD1 (6 bases). The V gene lost 4 bases and the J gene lost 5 bases, with 18 bases spanning the gap. In germline, CDR1 is SGHRS, CDR2 YFSETQ. This CDR3 spans 15 amino acids. The CDR3: CASSDNPGEQYGYTF. The CDR3 DNA follows: TGCGCCAGCAGCGACAACCCAGGGGAGCAGTATGGCTACACCTTC.

The chain recombines TRBV2 with TRBJ2-1, with 12 bases aligning to TRBD2. Germline V gene data show CDR1 as SNHLY and CDR2 as FYNNEI. Trimming at V came to 0 bases and at J to 7 bases, leaving 4 bases not matched to a gene. There are 16 residues in the CDR3. The CDR3 DNA follows: TGTGCCAGCAGTGAAGCGCTAGCGGGGGGGGAAAATGAGCAGTTCTTC. Translated: CASSEALAGGENEQFF.

V is TRBV27 and J is TRBJ2-5, with 8 bases matching TRBD1. The ends lost 6 bases at V and 5 bases at J; junction bases unmatched: 5. Germline V gene data show CDR1 as MNHEY and CDR2 as SMNVEV (reference sequence). The CDR3 extends over 13 amino acids. The CDR3 is CASSRTGRETQYF. The DNA of the CDR3 is TGTGCCAGCAGCCGGACAGGGAGGGAGACCCAGTACTTC.

The chain couples TRBV11-3 to TRBJ1-1; D ambiguous. The germline V gene has CDR1 SGHNT and CDR2 YENEEA. The CDR3 is 13 amino acids. V lost 2 bases and J lost 0, with 4 bases in between. CDR3 bases: TGTGCCAGCAGCTTACAATTGAACACTGAAGCTTTCTTT. Its translation is CASSLQLNTEAFF.

The J gene is TRBJ1-5, the V gene TRBV30; 7 bases align to TRBD1. The junction had 2 bases not matched to a gene; V was cut back by 4 bases and J by 2 bases. From germline, CDR1 is GTSNPN and CDR2 SVGIG (reference sequence). This CDR3 comprises 13 residues. The CDR3 coding sequence is TGTGCCTGGACAACAGGGGGCAATCAGCCCCAGCATTTT. This sequence encodes CAWTTGGNQPQHF.

The V and J genes are TRBV7-8 and TRBJ1-1; D uncertain. Deletions cut 5 bases from V and 2 bases from J, with 9 bases between. Germline V lookup: CDR1 SGHVS, CDR2 FQNEAQ. This CDR3 has 13 residues. CDR3 coding DNA: TGTGCCAGCAGCCCCCGGGTAAACACTGAAGCTTTCTTT. Protein product: CASSPRVNTEAFF.